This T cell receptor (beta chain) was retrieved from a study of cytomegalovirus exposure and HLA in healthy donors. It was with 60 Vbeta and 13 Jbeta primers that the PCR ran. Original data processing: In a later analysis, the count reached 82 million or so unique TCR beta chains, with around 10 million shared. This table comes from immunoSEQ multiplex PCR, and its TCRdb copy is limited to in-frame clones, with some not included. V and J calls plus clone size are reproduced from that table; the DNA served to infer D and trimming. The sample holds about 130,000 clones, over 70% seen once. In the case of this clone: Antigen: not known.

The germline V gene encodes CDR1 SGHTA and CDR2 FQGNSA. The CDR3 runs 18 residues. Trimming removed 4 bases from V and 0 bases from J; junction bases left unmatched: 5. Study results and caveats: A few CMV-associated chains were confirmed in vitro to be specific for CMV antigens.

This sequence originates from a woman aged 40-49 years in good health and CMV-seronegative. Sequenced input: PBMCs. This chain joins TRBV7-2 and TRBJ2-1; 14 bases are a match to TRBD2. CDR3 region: CASSSGLAGASSYNEQFF. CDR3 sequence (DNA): TGTGCCAGCAGCTCGGGACTAGCGGGGGCGAGCTCCTACAATGAGCAGTTCTTC.